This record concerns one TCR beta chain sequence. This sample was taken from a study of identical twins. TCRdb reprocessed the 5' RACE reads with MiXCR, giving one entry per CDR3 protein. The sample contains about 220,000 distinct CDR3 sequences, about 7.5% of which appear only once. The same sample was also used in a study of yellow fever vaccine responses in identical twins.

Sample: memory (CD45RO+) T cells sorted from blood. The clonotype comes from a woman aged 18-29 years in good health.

CDR3 nucleotides: TGCAGTGCTAGGTTAGGACAGGGGTTTGAGGAGCAGTACTTC. Translation: CSARLGQGFEEQYF. V is TRBV20-1 and J is TRBJ2-7; 9 bases are a match to TRBD1. The CDR3 runs to 14 residues. Per the germline V gene, CDR1 is DFQATT and CDR2 is SNEGSKA (reference sequence). Unmatched junction bases numbered 10, after V lost 3 bases and J lost 7 bases.